A single sample is the source of the 17 T cell receptor beta chains below, sequenced in a study of blood T cells in healthy people across ages. A J-beta primer mix and a sample-barcoded 5' primer were used in a second PCR of about 7 to 12 cycles. TCRdb used MiXCR to reprocess the 5' RACE reads, holding one entry per CDR3 protein. The repertoire holds 600,000 or so distinct CDR3 sequences, with about 30% as singletons. Source material: blood. These receptors originate from a woman older than 75 in good health.

There are a few counts of this clonotype. The J gene is TRBJ1-6, the V gene TRBV6-2 or TRBV6-3; 8 nucleotides match TRBD1. The CDR3 has 16 amino acids. The J segment lost 7 bases and the V segment lost 2 bases, leaving 7 bases of the junction unmatched. Germline-derived CDR1 and CDR2 are MNHEY and SVGEGT. The CDR3 sequence: CASSYAGQVGNSPLHF. DNA of the CDR3: TGTGCCAGCAGTTACGCGGGACAGGTCGGGAATTCACCCCTCCACTTT.

For this clonotype: This sequence may be a read error, since a much larger clone differs from it by one base. The rearrangement uses TRBV6-5 and TRBJ2-1; 8 bases agree with TRBD1. CDR1 is MNHEY, CDR2 SVGAGI, per germline. The CDR3 loop spans 13 amino acids. After removal of 5 bases from V and 13 bases from J, the junction contained 10 bases not matched to a gene. CDR3 sequence reads: CASSQGQGRAQFF. The CDR3, as DNA: TGTGCCAGCAGTCAAGGACAGGGACGCGCCCAGTTCTTC.

Remarks on this clonotype: Without the conserved terminal phenylalanine or tryptophan, this CDR3 likely stems from a read error. J is TRBJ1-5 and V is TRBV20-1; no clear D gene. Trimming removed 0 bases from V and 5 bases from J, with 8 bases in between. The germline V gene has CDR1 DFQATT and CDR2 SNEGSKA (reference sequence). There are 13 residues in the CDR3. As DNA, the CDR3 is TGCAGTGCTAGAGAAGGAGAGGATCAGCCCCAGCATTGT. This codes for CSAREGEDQPQHC.

A few counts support this clonotype. This rearrangement joins TRBV19 to TRBJ2-3; D is unclear. This CDR3 has 12 residues. Per the germline V gene, CDR1 is LNHDA and CDR2 is SQIVND (reference sequence). The ends were cut back, 3 bases at V and 4 bases at J, with 5 bases in the middle. The CDR3 DNA sequence: TGTGCCAGTAGTATGAGCCCAGATACGCAGTATTTT. Its protein product is CASSMSPDTQYF.

About this clonotype itself: One base away lies a much larger clone, so this may be a sequencing read error. The gene calls are TRBV20-1 and TRBJ1-2, with 7 bases identical to TRBD1. The CDR3 has 14 residues. Germline CDR1 DFQATT, CDR2 SNEGSKA (reference sequence). The DNA of the CDR3 is TGCAGTGCTAGGGGACAGTACGATAACAATGGCTACACCTTC. Amino acids: CSARGQYDNNGYTF.

The table lists this clonotype with many counts. Mismatch with germline at one junction end may stem from a read error. J is TRBJ1-2 and V is TRBV7-2; no clear D gene. The germline V gene encodes CDR1 SGHTA and CDR2 FQGNSA. The CDR3 length is 12 residues. CDR3 nucleotide sequence: TGTGCCAGCAGGTTAGACGGATTTGGCTACACCTTC. Protein product: CASRLDGFGYTF.

As regards this clonotype: One end of the junction does not line up with germline, which may come from a read error. The chain links TRBV27 to TRBJ1-3; TRBD1 matches at 7 bases. The CDR3 spans 16 residues. The germline V gene has CDR1 MNHEY and CDR2 SMNVEV (reference sequence). DNA for the CDR3: TGTGCCGGCAGTAGACAGGGTCGTGGCTCTGGAAACACCATATATTTT. It codes for CAGSRQGRGSGNTIYF.

In this sample, this clonotype turned up many times. The chain couples TRBV10-2 to TRBJ2-7; D is possibly TRBD1 (6 bases). This CDR3 comprises 13 residues. Trimming shortened V by 7 bases and J by 0 bases, and 10 bases separated the two germline ends. Germline V gene sequence: CDR1 WSHSY, CDR2 SAAADI. CDR3 sequence reads: CASTRDNSYEQYF. The CDR3 DNA sequence: TGCGCCAGCACCCGGGACAACTCCTACGAGCAGTACTTC.

The chain uses TRBV7-2 and TRBJ2-5; D assignment may be TRBD1 or TRBD2 (5 bases each). The end of the DNA fits TRBJ2-1 better, so the J call may be wrong. This CDR3 has 14 amino acids. Germline V lookup: CDR1 SGHTA, CDR2 FQGNSA. The CDR3 DNA sequence: TGTGCCAGCAGCTTTTCGGGATACCAAGGGACCCAGTTCTTC. Amino acid sequence: CASSFSGYQGTQFF.

This clonotype has a count of ten or more. The V gene is TRBV5-1, the J gene TRBJ1-2; D remains ambiguous. V was pared by 1 base and J by 4 bases, with 11 bases between. The CDR3 is 14 residues long. Germline V lookup: CDR1 SGHRS, CDR2 YFSETQ. The CDR3 sequence: CASSLLSPSYGYTF. The CDR3 nucleotides are TGCGCCAGCAGCTTGCTATCTCCGAGCTATGGCTACACCTTC.

This clonotype was observed many times. The chain recombines TRBV5-1 with TRBJ1-2; 8 bases line up with TRBD1. This CDR3 spans 15 amino acids. Germline V gives CDR1 SGHRS, CDR2 YFSETQ. The V and J ends lost 3 bases and 4 bases, in that order; junction bases with no gene match: 8. The CDR3 sequence is CASSYSQGAIYGYTF. The CDR3 coding sequence is TGCGCCAGCAGCTACTCCCAGGGGGCTATCTATGGCTACACCTTC.

This clonotype has just a few counts. A much larger clone sits a single nucleotide away, making a read error possible. V and J are TRBV7-2 and TRBJ2-4; D might be TRBD2 (6 bases). The germline V and J ends were trimmed by 4 bases and 13 bases, with 26 bases remaining between them. This CDR3 has 16 amino acids. CDR1 is SGHTA, CDR2 FQGNSA, per germline. The CDR3 region is CASSSPYGGATKGQYF. CDR3 bases: TGTGCCAGCAGCTCCCCGTACGGCGGGGCCACAAAAGGGCAGTACTTC.

At least ten counts were recorded for this clonotype. This sequence joins TRBV5-5 and TRBJ2-7; 8 bases fit TRBD2. V lost 4 bases to trimming and J lost 6 bases; unmatched junction nucleotides: 6. The CDR3 covers 13 residues. Looked up from germline, CDR1 is SGHKS and CDR2 is YYEKEE (reference sequence). The CDR3 protein is CASSAVREGEQYF. CDR3 nucleotides: TGTGCCAGCAGCGCGGTCCGGGAGGGCGAGCAGTACTTC.

This chain connects TRBV20-1 to TRBJ2-4; TRBD1 agrees at 10 bases. The end of the DNA fits TRBJ2-7 better, so the J call may be wrong. This CDR3 spans 16 amino acids. CDR1 is DFQATT and CDR2 is SNEGSKA in the germline V gene (reference sequence). In DNA form, the CDR3 reads TGCAGTGCTAGAGTCGCTGGGACAGGGGCGCGCTACGAGCAGTACTTC. It specifies CSARVAGTGARYEQYF.

As to this clonotype: This may be a read error, as it is one base from a much larger clone. The V gene is TRBV7-2, the J gene TRBJ2-7; D is possibly TRBD1 or TRBD2 (5 bases each). The CDR3 extends over 14 amino acids. Germline CDR1 is SGHTA and CDR2 is FQGNSA. Trimming shortened V by 2 bases and J by 13 bases, and 21 bases separated the two germline ends. The CDR3 region is CASSLFRQRGTHYF. CDR3 sequence (DNA): TGTGCCAGCAGCTTATTCCGCCAGCGTGGGACCCACTACTTC.

CDR3 sequence (DNA): TGCAGTGCCGCGGGCCCCGTGTACGAGCAGTACTTC. It translates to CSAAGPVYEQYF. V and J are TRBV20-1 and TRBJ2-7; D is possibly TRBD2 (5 bases). This CDR3 has 12 residues. Trimming took off 6 bases at V and 4 bases at J, with 13 bases between the two ends. Germline V CDR1 and CDR2: DFQATT, SNEGSKA (reference sequence).

This clonotype was found a few times. The V gene is TRBV5-1, the J gene TRBJ1-1; weak D call: TRBD1 (5 bases). Germline V CDR1 and CDR2: SGHRS, YFSETQ. Trimming removed 4 bases from V and 2 bases from J, with 15 bases in between. There are 15 residues in the CDR3. The CDR3 sequence is CASSGGGRYNTEAFF. The CDR3 coding sequence is TGCGCCAGCAGCGGGGGGGGACGGTACAACACTGAAGCTTTCTTT.